The source of this TCR beta chain is a study of graft-versus-host responses after intestinal transplantation. About the study: After anti-thymocyte globulin induction, recipients took tacrolimus and steroids for approximately three years.

Germline loops: CDR1 SGHVS, CDR2 FNYEAQ. This CDR3 contains 16 residues. Trimming at V came to 1 base and at J to 1 base, leaving 5 bases not matched to a gene. Notes on the study in general: When patients had graft-donor T cell macrochimerism, their allografts held high graft-versus-host to host-versus-graft clonal ratios. Declining HvG levels early post-transplant were linked to peak circulating GvH clone levels. GvH clones surfaced in recipient marrow, some emerging earlier in ileum or blood.

Concerning this clone: Its specificity is unknown.

Only in-frame clones appear in the TCRdb table, and some are missing; sequencing was by immunoSEQ multiplex PCR. Counted here are roughly 9,900 clones, approximately 94% occurring once; the ten biggest clones make up about 2.2%. The sequences come from PBMCs, collected 8 days after intestinal transplant. The receptor was derived from a human patient who received an intestinal transplant, so some T cells may come from the graft donor. J is TRBJ2-7 and V is TRBV7-6; 9 nucleotides agree with TRBD1. The CDR3, as DNA: TGTGCCAGCAGCTTAGGGCCGGGACAGGGATCCTACGAGCAGTACTTC. Translating gives CASSLGPGQGSYEQYF. The full variable domain, its missing parts supplied by reference TRBV7-6 and TRBJ2-7, is GAGVSQSPRYKVTKRGQDVALRCDPISGHVSLYWYRQALGQGPEFLTYFNYEAQQDKSGLPNDRFSAERPEGSISTLTIQRTEQRDSAMYRCASSLGPGQGSYEQYFGPGTRLTVT.